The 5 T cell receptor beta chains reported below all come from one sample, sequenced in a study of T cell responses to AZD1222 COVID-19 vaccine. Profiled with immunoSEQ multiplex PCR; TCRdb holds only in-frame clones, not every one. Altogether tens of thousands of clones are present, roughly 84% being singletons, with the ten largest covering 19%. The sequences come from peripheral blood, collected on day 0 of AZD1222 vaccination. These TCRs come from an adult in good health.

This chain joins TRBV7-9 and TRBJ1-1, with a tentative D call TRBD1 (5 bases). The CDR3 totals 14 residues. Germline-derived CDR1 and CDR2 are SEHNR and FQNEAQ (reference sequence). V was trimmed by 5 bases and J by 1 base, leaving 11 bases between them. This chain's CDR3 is CASSARQTNTEAFF. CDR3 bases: TGTGCCAGCAGCGCCCGACAGACGAACACTGAAGCTTTCTTT.

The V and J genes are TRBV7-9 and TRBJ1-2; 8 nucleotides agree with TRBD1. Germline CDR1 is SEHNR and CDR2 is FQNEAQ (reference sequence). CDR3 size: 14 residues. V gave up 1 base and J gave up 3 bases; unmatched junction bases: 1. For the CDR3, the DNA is TGTGCCAGCAGCTTAGGGGACAGGCACTATGGCTACACCTTC. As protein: CASSLGDRHYGYTF.

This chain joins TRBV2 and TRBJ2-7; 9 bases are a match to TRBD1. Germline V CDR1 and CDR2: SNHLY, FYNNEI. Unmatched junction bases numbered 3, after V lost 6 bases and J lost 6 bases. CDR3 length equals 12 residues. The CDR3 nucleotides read TGTGCCAGCAGGGCGACAGGGGGCGAGCAGTACTTC. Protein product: CASRATGGEQYF.

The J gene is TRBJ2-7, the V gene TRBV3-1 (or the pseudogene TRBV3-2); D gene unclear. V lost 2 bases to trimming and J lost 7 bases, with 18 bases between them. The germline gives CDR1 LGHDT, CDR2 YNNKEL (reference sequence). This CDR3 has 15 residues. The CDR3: CASSQTPGPPREQYF. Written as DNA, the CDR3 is TGTGCCAGCAGCCAAACCCCTGGGCCCCCCAGAGAGCAGTACTTC.

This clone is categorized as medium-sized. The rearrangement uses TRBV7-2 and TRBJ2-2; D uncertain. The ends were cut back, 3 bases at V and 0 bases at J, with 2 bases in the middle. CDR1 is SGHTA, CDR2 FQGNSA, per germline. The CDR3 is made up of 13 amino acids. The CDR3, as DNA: TGTGCCAGCAGCTTTGCGAACACCGGGGAGCTGTTTTTT. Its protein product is CASSFANTGELFF.